This note documents a single T cell receptor beta chain sequence. This sample was included in a study of blood T cell repertoires in COVID-19. Only in-frame clones appear in the TCRdb table, and some are missing; sequencing was by immunoSEQ multiplex PCR. This table has some 190,000 clones, 80% to 90% appearing once. This clonotype was obtained from a man between 60 and 75 years old with acute or convalescent COVID-19. Material for sequencing was peripheral blood.

CDR3 region: CASSPGLAGGTGELFF. The CDR3 DNA reads TGTGCCAGCAGTCCGGGACTAGCGGGAGGAACCGGGGAGCTGTTTTTT. The rearrangement joins TRBV28 to TRBJ2-2, with 15 bases matching TRBD2. The CDR3 totals 16 residues. CDR1 and CDR2 from the germline V gene are MDHEN and SYDVKM. With 5 bases clipped from V and 5 bases from J, the junction kept 3 bases outside the gene matches. Combining the CDR3 with reference TRBV28 and TRBJ2-2 gives the whole variable domain DVKVTQSSRYLVKRTGEKVFLECVQDMDHENMFWYRQDPGLGLRLIYFSYDVKMKEKGDIPEGYSVSREKKERFSLILESASTNQTSMYLCASSPGLAGGTGELFFGEGSRLTVL.